One sample yielded the 28 T cell receptor beta chains listed below, sequenced in a study of T cells after yellow fever vaccination. TCRdb passed the 5' RACE reads through MiXCR, listing each CDR3 protein once. The data show 200,000 to 300,000 distinct CDR3 sequences, with around 6.7% seen just once and approximately 0.99% held by the top ten. This specimen was CD4+ T cells sorted from PBMCs, taken on the day of the yellow fever booster vaccination. The receptors originated from a man aged 25 to 40 who received the YFV17D yellow fever vaccine.

The V and J genes are TRBV3-1 and TRBJ1-1; possible D gene TRBD1, 5 bases. V shed 0 bases and J shed 5 bases, with 10 bases lying between them. The CDR3 loop spans 14 amino acids. Germline assignment: CDR1 LGHDT and CDR2 YNNKEL (reference sequence). CDR3 in amino acids: CASSQEGSGTEAFF. The CDR3 nucleotides read TGTGCCAGCAGCCAAGAGGGTTCAGGGACTGAAGCTTTCTTT.

The rearrangement links TRBV10-3 to TRBJ2-7; 13 bases are a match to TRBD2. Germline CDR1 is ENHRY and CDR2 is SYGVKD. Trimming at V came to 6 bases and at J to 4 bases, leaving 6 bases not matched to a gene. The length of the CDR3 is 15 residues. CDR3: CAIREGLAGPYEQYF. Written as DNA, the CDR3 is TGTGCCATCAGGGAGGGACTAGCGGGGCCTTACGAGCAGTACTTC.

This clonotype was seen at least ten times. The chain uses TRBV7-2 and TRBJ2-1, with TRBD1 identical over 7 bases. This CDR3 contains 13 residues. J was trimmed by 10 bases and V by 3 bases; bases with no gene match: 6. CDR1 is SGHTA and CDR2 is FQGNSA in the germline V gene. The CDR3 bases are TGTGCCAGCAGCTTGGAACAGGGGAGAGAGCAGTTCTTC. It yields the protein CASSLEQGREQFF.

The table lists this clonotype with many counts. This chain links TRBV12-3 or TRBV12-4 with TRBJ2-2; TRBD2 matches at 8 bases. There are 16 residues in the CDR3. The V segment lost 5 bases and the J segment 1 base; nucleotides outside the gene matches: 6. The CDR3 reads CASSANSGRNTGELFF. The CDR3 bases are TGTGCCAGCAGTGCCAACAGCGGGAGGAACACCGGGGAGCTGTTTTTT.

This clonotype was seen at least ten times. The chain employs TRBV29-1 and TRBJ2-1; the D is unclear. V was shortened by 5 bases and J by 7 bases, with 18 bases between the two germline ends. Germline CDR1 is SQVTM and CDR2 is ANQGSEA. This CDR3 is built from 14 residues. The chain's CDR3 is CSVLETHLENEQFF. The CDR3 nucleotides read TGCAGCGTTTTGGAGACTCATCTTGAAAATGAGCAGTTCTTC.

The rearrangement uses TRBV4-3 and TRBJ2-7; D may be TRBD2 (5 bases). This CDR3 is 15 amino acids long. The V end was cut by 1 base, the J end by 0 bases, with 10 bases between. From germline, CDR1 is LGHNA and CDR2 YSLEER. The CDR3 is CASSQGMAGSYEQYF. In DNA, the CDR3 is TGCGCCAGCAGCCAAGGGATGGCGGGCTCCTACGAGCAGTACTTC.

The genes are TRBV7-8 and TRBJ2-1, with TRBD1 matching over 10 bases. The CDR3 is 17 residues long. V was clipped by 7 bases and J by 9 bases; unmatched bases: 18. Germline V CDR1 and CDR2: SGHVS, FQNEAQ. The CDR3, as DNA: TGTGCCAGCAACCTCAGCCCCGACAGGGGGCCGAACCCTGAGCAGTTCTTC. It yields the protein CASNLSPDRGPNPEQFF. Complete variable domain (other parts from reference TRBV7-8 and TRBJ2-1): GAGVSQSPRYKVAKRGQDVALRCDPISGHVSLFWYQQALGQGPEFLTYFQNEAQLDKSGLPSDRFFAERPEGSVSTLKIQRTQQEDSAVYLCASNLSPDRGPNPEQFFGPGTRLTVL.

V is TRBV5-1 and J is TRBJ2-7; 7 bases line up with TRBD2. The germline gives CDR1 SGHRS, CDR2 YFSETQ. After removal of 4 bases from V and 3 bases from J, the junction contained 13 bases not matched to a gene. The CDR3 is 16 residues long. CDR3 in DNA: TGCGCCAGCAGCCCGCTGGGAGGGCCATCCTTCTACGAGCAGTACTTC. Translating gives CASSPLGGPSFYEQYF.

This clonotype was seen many times. The DNA for the CDR3 is TGCGCCAGCAGCTTGATGAACACCGGGGAGCTGTTTTTT. Protein product: CASSLMNTGELFF. The rearrangement links TRBV5-1 to TRBJ2-2; D is unclear. The length of the CDR3 is 13 residues. Trimming took 1 base from V and 1 from J, leaving 2 bases between them. The germline V gene has CDR1 SGHRS and CDR2 YFSETQ.

V and J are TRBV19 and TRBJ2-2, with 7 bases lining up with TRBD1. Germline lookup yields CDR1 LNHDA and CDR2 SQIVND (reference sequence). The CDR3 covers 16 residues. The junction had 4 bases not matched to a gene; V was cut back by 2 bases and J by 1 base. In nucleotides, the CDR3 is TGTGCCAGTAGTATACAGGGACAGATGAACACCGGGGAGCTGTTTTTT. It yields the protein CASSIQGQMNTGELFF. The full variable domain, completed using reference TRBV19 and TRBJ2-2, is DGGITQSPKYLFRKEGQNVTLSCEQNLNHDAMYWYRQDPGQGLRLIYYSQIVNDFQKGDIAEGYSVSREKKESFPLTVTSAQKNPTAFYLCASSIQGQMNTGELFFGEGSRLTVL.

At least ten counts were recorded for this clonotype. The V gene is TRBV13, the J gene TRBJ2-1; no definite D call. CDR3 length equals 16 residues. Trimming shortened V by 3 bases and J by 0 bases, and 12 bases separated the two germline ends. In germline, CDR1 is PRHDT, CDR2 FYEKMQ (reference sequence). The CDR3 protein is CASSFVAVSSYNEQFF. The CDR3 nucleotides read TGTGCCAGCAGCTTCGTGGCGGTTAGCTCCTACAATGAGCAGTTCTTC.

This clonotype was seen a handful of times. The rearrangement links TRBV5-1 to TRBJ2-5, with D perhaps matching TRBD1 (6 bases). The CDR3 is 15 amino acids. Trimming stripped 4 bases from V and 2 bases from J, with 15 bases between. The germline gives CDR1 SGHRS, CDR2 YFSETQ. CDR3 loop: CASSKGDLPQETQYF. The CDR3 DNA reads TGCGCCAGCAGCAAGGGGGACCTCCCACAAGAGACCCAGTACTTC.

Details on this clonotype: Given a much more abundant clone one base away, this may be a read error. The chain carries TRBV29-1 and TRBJ2-5; D not certain. Deletions cut 3 bases from V and 5 bases from J, with 4 bases between. The CDR3 loop spans 10 amino acids. Germline V CDR1 and CDR2: SQVTM, ANQGSEA. The CDR3, as DNA: TGCAGCGTTGACTGGGAGACCCAGTACTTC. Protein product: CSVDWETQYF.

This clonotype occurred many times. V and J are TRBV5-6 and TRBJ2-6; D may match TRBD1 or TRBD2 (5 bases each). The CDR3 loop spans 16 amino acids. Trimming pared 1 base from V and 0 bases from J, leaving 8 bases between. Germline V lookup: CDR1 SGHDT, CDR2 YYEEEE. The CDR3 sequence is CASSLYGGSGANVLTF. The CDR3, as DNA: TGTGCCAGCAGCTTGTATGGGGGCTCTGGGGCCAACGTCCTGACTTTC.

The chain recombines TRBV29-1 with TRBJ2-3; TRBD2 agrees at 7 bases. The germline CDR1 and CDR2 sequences are SQVTM and ANQGSEA. The length of the CDR3 is 10 residues. The CDR3 sequence: CTLGGDTQYF. Here the CDR3 DNA reads TGCACCCTCGGGGGGGATACGCAGTATTTT.

This clonotype was observed a few times. This rearrangement joins TRBV10-3 to TRBJ2-1; 9 nucleotides align to TRBD2. CDR3 length: 15 residues. Germline CDR1 is ENHRY and CDR2 is SYGVKD. The V gene end was trimmed by 2 bases and the J gene end by 5 bases; junction bases not matched to a gene: 4. The DNA of the CDR3 is TGTGCCATCAGTGAGCGGACTAGCGTCCACAATGAGCAGTTCTTC. It yields the protein CAISERTSVHNEQFF.

This chain links TRBV12-3 or TRBV12-4 with TRBJ2-6; 9 nucleotides line up with TRBD2. The CDR3 has 17 residues. The junction had 5 bases not matched to a gene; V was cut back by 5 bases and J by 0 bases. As DNA, the CDR3 is TGTGCCAGCAGTACCAGCGGGAGGCGCTCTGGGGCCAACGTCCTGACTTTC. Its protein is CASSTSGRRSGANVLTF.

V gene TRBV9 combines with J gene TRBJ2-1; no clear D gene. The V gene's germline CDR1 is SGDLS and CDR2 YYNGEE. With 2 bases removed from V and 1 base from J, the gap between germline ends came to 4 bases. CDR3 size: 13 residues. CDR3 sequence (DNA): TGTGCCAGCAGCGTCAGGTCCTACAATGAGCAGTTCTTC. Translation: CASSVRSYNEQFF. The whole variable domain, remainder taken from reference TRBV9 and TRBJ2-1, is DSGVTQTPKHLITATGQRVTLRCSPRSGDLSVYWYQQSLDQGLQFLIQYYNGEERAKGNILERFSAQQFPDLHSELNLSSLELGDSALYFCASSVRSYNEQFFGPGTRLTVL.

This clonotype showed up many times. This sequence joins TRBV9 and TRBJ1-5; no clear D. This CDR3 has 13 amino acids. V lost 4 bases and J 2 bases, leaving 7 bases between the germline ends. Germline CDR1 SGDLS, CDR2 YYNGEE. The CDR3 protein is CASSSGGNQPQHF. CDR3 DNA sequence: TGTGCCAGCAGCTCTGGGGGCAATCAGCCCCAGCATTTT.

In this sample, this clonotype turned up many times. The V call is TRBV18, the J call TRBJ2-1; D is unresolved. V was pared by 2 bases and J by 7 bases, with 3 bases between. This CDR3 has 11 amino acids. Per the germline V gene, CDR1 is KGHSH and CDR2 is LQKENI. CDR3 sequence (DNA): TGTGCCAGCTCACCAGAGAATGAGCAGTTCTTC. It specifies CASSPENEQFF.

This clonotype was found many times. The rearrangement uses TRBV12-3 or TRBV12-4 and TRBJ2-3; no firm D call. CDR3 length equals 13 residues. V was shortened by 2 bases and J by 2 bases, with 5 bases between the two germline ends. DNA for the CDR3: TGTGCCAGCAGTTTACTCCTCACAGATACGCAGTATTTT. Its protein is CASSLLLTDTQYF.

This clonotype showed up just a few times. The chain carries TRBV9 and TRBJ2-7; TRBD1 aligns across 9 bases. The germline V gene has CDR1 SGDLS and CDR2 YYNGEE. There are 18 residues in the CDR3. The trim removed 0 bases at V and 3 bases at J, leaving 13 bases unmatched. The CDR3 loop is CASSVVSRGGQGVYEQYF. Here the CDR3 DNA reads TGTGCCAGCAGCGTAGTGAGTCGTGGGGGACAGGGAGTCTACGAGCAGTACTTC.

In this sample, this clonotype turned up a few times. The CDR3 protein is CASTLSPQGSGELFF. As DNA, the CDR3 is TGTGCCAGCACCCTTTCCCCCCAGGGATCCGGGGAGCTGTTTTTT. V and J are TRBV6-1 and TRBJ2-2; the D gene is possibly TRBD1 (5 bases). The CDR3 length is 15 residues. Trimming cost V 7 bases and J 6 bases, with 18 bases left between them. The germline V gene has CDR1 MNHNS and CDR2 SASEGT.

This clonotype came up a few times. This rearrangement joins TRBV7-2 to TRBJ2-7; D is uncertain. The CDR3 is made up of 14 amino acids. V shed 0 bases and J shed 2 bases, with 8 bases lying between them. CDR1 is SGHTA, CDR2 FQGNSA, per germline. CDR3 sequence reads: CASSLARGAYEQYF. CDR3 DNA: TGTGCCAGCAGCTTAGCGCGAGGAGCCTACGAGCAGTACTTC. Full variable domain (missing parts from reference TRBV7-2 and TRBJ2-7): GAGVSQSPSNKVTEKGKDVELRCDPISGHTALYWYRQSLGQGLEFLIYFQGNSAPDKSGLPSDRFSAERTGGSVSTLTIQRTQQEDSAVYLCASSLARGAYEQYFGPGTRLTVT.

This clonotype was seen at least ten times. The chain employs TRBV4-2 and TRBJ2-5, with TRBD2 matching over 8 bases. V shed 1 base and J 5 bases; nucleotides not matched to a gene: 6. CDR3 length: 15 amino acids. The V gene's germline CDR1 is LGHNA and CDR2 YNFKEQ. CDR3 sequence (DNA): TGTGCCAGCAGCCAAGCAGCGGGAGCAGGGGAGACCCAGTACTTC. Encoded protein: CASSQAAGAGETQYF.

This clonotype has ten or more counts. J is TRBJ2-4 and V is TRBV21-1. TRBV21-1 is a listed pseudogene. The CDR3 runs 14 residues. This chain's CDR3 is CASSRNVAKNIQYF. Written as DNA, the CDR3 is TGTGCCAGCAGCCGCAACGTAGCCAAAAACATTCAGTACTTC.

This clonotype has a handful of counts. V and J are TRBV11-2 and TRBJ2-6; TRBD1 matches at 10 bases. This CDR3 is 21 amino acids long. With 2 bases clipped from V and 0 bases from J, the junction kept 13 bases outside the gene matches. The germline gives CDR1 SGHAT, CDR2 FQNNGV. CDR3 DNA sequence: TGTGCCAGCAGCTTACGGGGTCCTGGGACAGGGGACCGCTCTGGGGCCAACGTCCTGACTTTC. Translation gives CASSLRGPGTGDRSGANVLTF.

The rearrangement uses TRBV20-1 and TRBJ2-5; D is perhaps TRBD1 (6 bases). Germline V CDR1 and CDR2: DFQATT, SNEGSKA (reference sequence). The ends were cut back, 3 bases at V and 4 bases at J, with 18 bases in the middle. This CDR3 spans 15 amino acids. The CDR3 sequence: CSASGSLGAGETQYF. The CDR3 coding sequence is TGCAGTGCTAGCGGGTCGTTGGGGGCCGGAGAGACCCAGTACTTC.